Below, 15 T cell receptor beta chains from the same sample are listed, as sequenced in a study of blood T cell repertoires in COVID-19 (dated by TCRdb to about 2020). Receptor libraries were prepared by the immunoSEQ multiplex PCR assay. In TCRdb, the immuneACCESS table is reduced to in-frame sequences with V and J assigned. These tables do not hold every clone; where another copy was compared, an unresolved V gene accounts for under half, and the others remain unexplained. This sample lists approximately 200,000 clones; approximately 84% were detected once. In total, the top ten clones hold over 2.5% of the sample. The sequenced material came from peripheral blood. All receptors derive from a man aged 45 to 65 who had recovered from COVID-19.

The V and J genes are TRBV2 and TRBJ2-1; D ambiguous. Trimming removed 10 bases from V and 7 bases from J, with 17 bases in between. This CDR3 contains 13 residues. Germline lookup yields CDR1 SNHLY and CDR2 FYNNEI. The CDR3 loop reads CATNDRLGNEQFF. The CDR3 DNA follows: TGTGCCACCAATGACCGGCTAGGAAATGAGCAGTTCTTC.

Comments on this clone: Other DNA sequences of this sample code for an identical CDR3. J is TRBJ2-7 and V is TRBV27; D might be TRBD2 (6 bases). The CDR3 loop spans 15 amino acids. Trimming removed 2 bases at V and 0 bases at J, with 11 bases between. Germline CDR1 reads MNHEY; CDR2 reads SMNVEV (reference sequence). The CDR3 loop is CASSLRGLSSYEQYF. CDR3 in DNA: TGTGCCAGCAGTTTACGGGGGTTATCCTCCTACGAGCAGTACTTC.

V usage is TRBV3-1 (or the pseudogene TRBV3-2) and J usage is TRBJ2-1, with TRBD2 identical over 14 bases. Germline V gene lookup returns CDR1 LGHDT and CDR2 YNNKEL (reference sequence). This CDR3 has 15 amino acids. Germline trimming cut 1 base from V and 7 bases from J; bases unmatched to any gene: 0. The CDR3 DNA follows: TGTGCCAGCAGCCAAGGACTAGCGGGAGGGAATGAGCAGTTCTTC. It encodes CASSQGLAGGNEQFF.

The CDR3 DNA reads as TGTGCCAGCAAACCCGAGAGGGCCATGGATACGCAGTATTTT. The encoded protein is CASKPERAMDTQYF. This chain links TRBV6-5 with TRBJ2-3, with D possibly being TRBD2 (5 bases). Looked up from germline, CDR1 is MNHEY and CDR2 is SVGAGI. V lost 7 bases, J lost 6 bases, and 17 bases lay in between. This CDR3 contains 14 residues.

The CDR3 is CTIAGTGNTEAFF. The CDR3 DNA follows: TGCACCATAGCCGGGACAGGGAACACTGAAGCTTTCTTT. The rearrangement links TRBV29-1 to TRBJ1-1, with 8 bases lining up with TRBD1. Per the germline V gene, CDR1 is SQVTM and CDR2 is ANQGSEA. CDR3 length equals 13 residues.

CDR3 region: CASSFSRDTQYF. As DNA, the CDR3 is TGTGCCAGCAGCTTTAGTCGGGATACGCAGTATTTT. This chain uses TRBV7-2 with TRBJ2-3; D is unresolved. V shed 3 bases and J shed 6 bases, with 7 bases lying between them. This CDR3 is built from 12 residues. The germline V gene has CDR1 SGHTA and CDR2 FQGNSA.

V gene TRBV30 combines with J gene TRBJ2-1; 10 bases map to TRBD2. Germline CDR1 reads GTSNPN; CDR2 reads SVGIG (reference sequence). The CDR3 runs to 15 residues. V gave up 2 bases and J gave up 7 bases; unmatched junction bases: 8. In DNA form, the CDR3 reads TGTGCCTGGAGTTTTCTAGCGGGAGCGAGGAATGAGCAGTTCTTC. This codes for CAWSFLAGARNEQFF.

The chain uses TRBV6-1 and TRBJ2-7, with 7 bases aligning to TRBD2. Trimming at V came to 2 bases and at J to 2 bases, leaving 6 bases not matched to a gene. This CDR3 comprises 15 residues. Germline V gene data show CDR1 as MNHNS and CDR2 as SASEGT. This CDR3 reads CASSEIAGLAYEQYF. The CDR3 nucleotides read TGTGCCAGCAGTGAAATAGCGGGCTTGGCCTACGAGCAGTACTTC.

The rearrangement links TRBV28 to TRBJ2-1, with TRBD1 identical over 7 bases. CDR3 length equals 16 residues. Germline CDR1 MDHEN, CDR2 SYDVKM. With V trimmed by 4 bases and J by 3 bases, 9 bases remained unmatched. The CDR3 nucleotides read TGTGCCAGCAGTTGGTTCAGGCAGGGGGTCTACAATGAGCAGTTCTTC. Protein: CASSWFRQGVYNEQFF. The full variable domain, in which reference TRBV28 and TRBJ2-1 provide the parts outside the CDR3, is DVKVTQSSRYLVKRTGEKVFLECVQDMDHENMFWYRQDPGLGLRLIYFSYDVKMKEKGDIPEGYSVSREKKERFSLILESASTNQTSMYLCASSWFRQGVYNEQFFGPGTRLTVL.

The chain employs TRBV6-5 and TRBJ2-1, with 12 bases fitting TRBD2. Germline-derived CDR1 and CDR2 are MNHEY and SVGAGI. This CDR3 is built from 15 residues. V gave up 5 bases and J gave up 8 bases; unmatched junction bases: 7. The CDR3 sequence: CASSPGLAGRHEQFF. The CDR3 region has the DNA TGTGCCAGCAGTCCAGGACTAGCGGGGCGACATGAGCAGTTCTTC.

This clone is a singleton in its sample. The chain carries TRBV2 and TRBJ2-7; a weak D match, TRBD1 (7 bases). This CDR3 region has 13 residues. The ends were cut back, 10 bases at V and 3 bases at J, with 16 bases in the middle. Germline V gene data show CDR1 as SNHLY and CDR2 as FYNNEI. The CDR3: CATDREENYEQYF. CDR3 nucleotides: TGTGCCACCGACAGGGAGGAAAACTACGAGCAGTACTTC.

This clone showed up just once. The chain joins TRBV28 to TRBJ2-5; TRBD2 agrees at 12 bases. Germline V gene data show CDR1 as MDHEN and CDR2 as SYDVKM. The J segment lost 6 bases and the V segment lost 5 bases, leaving 13 bases of the junction unmatched. This CDR3 has 17 residues. The chain's CDR3 is CASSPPTTSGRVQTQYF. CDR3 DNA: TGTGCCAGCAGTCCCCCTACGACTAGCGGGAGAGTGCAGACCCAGTACTTC.

The V and J genes are TRBV5-1 and TRBJ1-1, with D unclear. The V and J ends lost 2 bases and 5 bases respectively, with 4 bases between them. The CDR3 totals 11 residues. Germline V CDR1 and CDR2: SGHRS, YFSETQ. The CDR3 DNA is TGCGCCAGCAGCTTCGAGACTGAAGCTTTCTTT. Translating it yields CASSFETEAFF. The complete variable domain, with remaining parts taken from reference TRBV5-1 and TRBJ1-1, reads KAGVTQTPRYLIKTRGQQVTLSCSPISGHRSVSWYQQTPGQGLQFLFEYFSETQRNKGNFPGRFSGRQFSNSRSEMNVSTLELGDSALYLCASSFETEAFFGQGTRLTVV.

The V and J genes are TRBV4-1 and TRBJ2-1, with 13 bases lining up with TRBD2. Trimming removed 2 bases from V and 0 bases from J; junction bases left unmatched: 4. CDR1 and CDR2 (germline): MGHRA, YSYEKL. CDR3 length equals 18 residues. The CDR3 region has the DNA TGCGCCAGCAGCCAAACTAGCGGGAGGGACGGCTCCTACAATGAGCAGTTCTTC. It specifies CASSQTSGRDGSYNEQFF.

The rearrangement uses TRBV27 and TRBJ1-2; TRBD1 matches at 10 bases. The CDR3 covers 13 residues. Per germline, CDR1 MNHEY and CDR2 SMNVEV (reference sequence). The J segment lost 7 bases and the V segment lost 2 bases, leaving 1 base of the junction unmatched. The CDR3 spells CASSLGTGAGYTF. The CDR3, as DNA: TGTGCCAGCAGTTTAGGGACAGGGGCTGGCTACACCTTC.